Presented here are 7 T cell receptor beta chains from one specimen sequenced in a study of T cells in Graves' hyperthyroidism and ophthalmopathy. Regions amplified from RNA transcripts were the TCR beta CDR3 regions. Using the HTBI primer set, a first-round RT-PCR was run on the TCR CDR3. TCRdb reanalysed the multiplex PCR reads using MiXCR and keeps one entry per CDR3 protein. The sample lists about 250,000 distinct CDR3 sequences; roughly 22% were seen once. Material: blood. Source of these receptors: a man aged 30 to 45 with Graves' ophthalmopathy.

This clonotype was counted only a few times. The chain joins TRBV20-1 to TRBJ2-5; no firm D call. Trimming took off 3 bases at V and 4 bases at J, with 21 bases between the two ends. This CDR3 region has 16 residues. Per the germline V gene, CDR1 is DFQATT and CDR2 is SNEGSKA (reference sequence). The CDR3 region is CSARDPRRPWVETQYF. The CDR3 nucleotides are TGCAGTGCTAGGGACCCGAGACGACCGTGGGTAGAGACCCAGTACTTC.

This rearrangement joins TRBV20-1 to TRBJ2-3; D not resolved. Germline CDR1 and CDR2: DFQATT and SNEGSKA (reference sequence). This CDR3 comprises 12 residues. Trimming removed 3 bases at V and 6 bases at J, with 10 bases between. CDR3 in DNA: TGCAGTGCTAGGGCCCCTGTGGATACGCAGTATTTT. Protein sequence: CSARAPVDTQYF.

CDR3 coding DNA: TGCGCCAGCAGCCCCGGGTCCCAGAATGAAAAACTGTTTTTT. Translating gives CASSPGSQNEKLFF. V usage is TRBV5-1 and J usage is TRBJ1-4, with D uncertain. CDR3 size: 14 residues. Trimming took 4 bases from V and 5 from J, leaving 12 bases between them. In germline, CDR1 is SGHRS, CDR2 YFSETQ.

The chain has TRBV27 and TRBJ2-1; 9 bases are shared with TRBD2. Germline V gene sequence: CDR1 MNHEY, CDR2 SMNVEV (reference sequence). J gave up 9 bases and V 6 bases, and 6 bases lay outside the gene matches. The CDR3 loop spans 13 amino acids. In DNA form, the CDR3 reads TGTGCCAGCAGGGCGGGAGGGCCGGTTGAGCAGTTCTTC. It translates to CASRAGGPVEQFF.

This clonotype showed up many times. The rearrangement links TRBV2 to TRBJ1-1; possibly TRBD1 for D (5 bases). Trimming shortened V by 6 bases and J by 5 bases, and 13 bases separated the two germline ends. CDR1 SNHLY and CDR2 FYNNEI come from the germline V gene. CDR3 size: 13 residues. DNA of the CDR3: TGTGCCAGCAGCCCCCGGGGGGGGACTGAAGCTTTCTTT. Encoded protein: CASSPRGGTEAFF.

This clonotype was found a few times. V and J are TRBV20-1 and TRBJ2-1; TRBD2 agrees at 8 bases. In germline, CDR1 is DFQATT, CDR2 SNEGSKA (reference sequence). The CDR3 totals 15 residues. V trimming: 0 bases; J trimming: 8 bases; junction bases outside the gene matches: 9. The CDR3 bases are TGCAGTGCTAGAGATCCGAATAGCGGGACCTATGAGCAGTTCTTC. Protein sequence: CSARDPNSGTYEQFF.

The table lists this clonotype with a few counts. The chain employs TRBV7-2 and TRBJ2-6; 8 bases agree with TRBD1. Trimming took 6 bases from V and 4 from J; bases not matched to a gene: 8. Per the germline V gene, CDR1 is SGHTA and CDR2 is FQGNSA. There are 16 residues in the CDR3. Written as DNA, the CDR3 is TGTGCCAGCAGGAGACAGGGGACCTCCGGGGCCAACGTCCTGACTTTC. Translation: CASRRQGTSGANVLTF.